The rows below give T cell receptor beta chains drawn from one sample of a study of shared clonotypes between healthy human individuals. TCRdb's copy holds only in-frame clones and misses some; the assay was immunoSEQ multiplex PCR. The table has roughly 570,000 clones, roughly 98% seen once. What was sequenced was naive CD8+ T cells sorted from blood. Receptors were obtained from a man aged 30-40 years in good health. Each CDR3 is given with its conserved first and last residue. D genes are given only for firm matches. Some rows have no size entry. The others give once, few or many, or a class for an expanded clone.

abundance	j_gene	v_gene	d_gene	CDR3aa	CDR3nt
NA	TRBJ2-1	TRBV7-9	TRBD2	CASSGRLAGGVEQFF	TGTGCCAGCAGCGGCAGACTAGCGGGAGGAGTCGAGCAGTTCTTC
NA	TRBJ2-1	TRBV27	TRBD2	CASSLGGVPFF	TGTGCCAGCAGTTTGGGAGGGGTACCGTTCTTC
NA	TRBJ2-1	TRBV11-2	TRBD2	CASSLDLLAGEVQFF	TGTGCCAGCAGCTTAGATCTTTTAGCGGGAGAGGTGCAGTTCTTC
NA	TRBJ2-1	TRBV7-2	NA	CASSGVGTQLYNEQFF	TGTGCCAGCAGCGGGGTGGGCACGCAGTTATACAATGAGCAGTTCTTC
once	TRBJ1-5	TRBV27	NA	CASSLGGGNQPQHF	TGTGCCAGCAGTTTAGGGGGAGGCAATCAGCCCCAGCATTTT
NA	TRBJ2-1	TRBV11-2	TRBD2	CASSAGGAPWQSSYNEQFF	TGTGCCAGCAGCGCGGGGGGGGCCCCGTGGCAGAGCTCCTACAATGAGCAGTTCTTC
NA	TRBJ2-5	TRBV7-7	TRBD2	CASSPYSGRAREETQYF	TGTGCCAGCAGCCCTTATAGCGGGAGGGCCAGGGAAGAGACCCAGTACTTC
NA	TRBJ2-1	TRBV7-6	NA	CASSFPFADVSYNEQFF	TGTGCCAGCAGCTTCCCTTTTGCAGACGTATCCTACAATGAGCAGTTCTTC
NA	TRBJ2-7	TRBV28	NA	CASSSDRPYEQYF	TGTGCCAGCAGTTCTGACAGGCCCTACGAGCAGTACTTC
NA	TRBJ1-4	TRBV7-9	TRBD1	CASSSLQDRPEKLFF	TGTGCCAGCAGCTCTCTACAGGACAGGCCTGAAAAACTGTTTTTT
NA	TRBJ2-5	TRBV27	NA	CASSLFPGAETQYF	TGTGCCAGCAGTTTATTCCCGGGGGCAGAGACCCAGTACTTC
NA	TRBJ2-7	TRBV2	TRBD2	CASSINPGTSQYEQYF	TGTGCCAGCAGTATCAACCCCGGGACTAGTCAGTACGAGCAGTACTTC
NA	TRBJ1-2	TRBV29-1	NA	CSVERPLSGENYGYTF	TGCAGCGTTGAACGCCCCCTCTCGGGAGAAAACTATGGCTACACCTTC
NA	TRBJ1-1	TRBV5-1	NA	CASSLGTDNTEAFF	TGCGCCAGCAGCTTGGGGACAGACAACACTGAAGCTTTCTTT
NA	TRBJ2-1	TRBV11-2	NA	CASSSPSSATYNEQFF	TGTGCCAGCAGCTCTCCGTCTAGCGCTACCTACAATGAGCAGTTCTTC
NA	TRBJ2-3	TRBV18	TRBD2	CASSPIAGGSTDTQYF	TGTGCCAGCTCACCGATAGCGGGAGGGAGCACAGATACGCAGTATTTT
NA	TRBJ2-7	TRBV14	NA	CASSQGGGHAEQYF	TGTGCCAGCAGCCAAGGGGGCGGACACGCCGAGCAGTACTTC
NA	TRBJ2-1	TRBV7-2	NA	CASSLGRVSSYNEQFF	TGTGCCAGCAGCTTAGGGCGGGTTAGCTCCTACAATGAGCAGTTCTTC
NA	TRBJ2-3	TRBV28	NA	CASSTRRGTDTQYF	TGTGCCAGCAGTACCCGACGAGGAACAGATACGCAGTATTTT
NA	TRBJ2-2	TRBV4-3	TRBD2	CASSQAGTSDTGELFF	TGCGCCAGCAGCCAAGCCGGGACTAGCGACACCGGGGAGCTGTTTTTT